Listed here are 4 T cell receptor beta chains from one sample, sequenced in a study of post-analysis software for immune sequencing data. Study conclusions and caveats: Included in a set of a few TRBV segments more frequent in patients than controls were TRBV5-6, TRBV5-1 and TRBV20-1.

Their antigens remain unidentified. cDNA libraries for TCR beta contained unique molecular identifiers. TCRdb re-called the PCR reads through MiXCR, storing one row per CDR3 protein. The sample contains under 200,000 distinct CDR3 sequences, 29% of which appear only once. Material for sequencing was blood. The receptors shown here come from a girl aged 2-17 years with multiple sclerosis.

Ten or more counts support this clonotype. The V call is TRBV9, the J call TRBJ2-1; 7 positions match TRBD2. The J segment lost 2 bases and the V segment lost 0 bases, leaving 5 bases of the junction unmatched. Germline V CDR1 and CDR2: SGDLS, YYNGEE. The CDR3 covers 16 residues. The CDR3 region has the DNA TGTGCCAGCAGCGTAGGGGCGGGGGAGGCCTACAATGAGCAGTTCTTC. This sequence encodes CASSVGAGEAYNEQFF.

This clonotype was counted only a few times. As DNA, the CDR3 is TGTGCCAGCAGTTTCCTCGATCGACCGGATACGCAGTATTTT. Translation gives CASSFLDRPDTQYF. The chain employs TRBV2 and TRBJ2-3; D gene unclear. Between the trimmed V and J ends, which lost 5 bases and 6 bases, there was a span of 15 bases. CDR1 and CDR2 (germline): SNHLY, FYNNEI. The CDR3 runs 14 residues.

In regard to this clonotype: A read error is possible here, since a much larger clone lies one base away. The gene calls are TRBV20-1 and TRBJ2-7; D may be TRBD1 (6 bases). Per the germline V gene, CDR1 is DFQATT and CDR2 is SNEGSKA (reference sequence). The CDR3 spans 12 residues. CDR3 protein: CSARRTAYGQYF. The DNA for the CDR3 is TGCAGTGCTAGACGGACAGCCTACGGGCAGTACTTC.

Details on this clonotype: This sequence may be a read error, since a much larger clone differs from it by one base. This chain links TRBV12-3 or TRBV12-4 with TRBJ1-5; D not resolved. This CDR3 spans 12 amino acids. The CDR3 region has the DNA TGTGCCGGCAGTTTCGTGAATCAGCCCCAGCATTTT. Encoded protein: CAGSFVNQPQHF.